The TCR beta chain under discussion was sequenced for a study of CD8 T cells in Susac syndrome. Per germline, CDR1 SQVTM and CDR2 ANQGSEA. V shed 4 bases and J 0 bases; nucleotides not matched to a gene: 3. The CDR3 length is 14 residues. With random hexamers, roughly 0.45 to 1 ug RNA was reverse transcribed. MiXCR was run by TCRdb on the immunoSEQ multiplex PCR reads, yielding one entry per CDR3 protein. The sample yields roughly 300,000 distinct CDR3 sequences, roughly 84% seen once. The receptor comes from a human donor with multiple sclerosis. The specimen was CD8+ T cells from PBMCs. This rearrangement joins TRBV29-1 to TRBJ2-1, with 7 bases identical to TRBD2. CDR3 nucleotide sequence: TGCAGCGTTGTCGGGGGGAGCTCCTACAATGAGCAGTTCTTC. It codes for CSVVGGSSYNEQFF.